The 5 T cell receptor beta chains below were found in one sample sequenced in a study of CD4 T cells in relation to SARS-CoV-2 and coronaviruses. The protocol was immunoSEQ multiplex PCR, while the TCRdb copy is restricted to in-frame clones and leaves out a portion. The table has tens of thousands of clones, over 70% seen once. CD4+ T cells from unexposed donors were obtained before the COVID-19 pandemic (2011-2018). The cells were cultured for under twelve days before CD4+ T cells were isolated. No antigens are known for them. Material: CD4+ T cells from PBMCs, cultured in vitro. Receptors were obtained from a human donor in good health.

This sequence joins TRBV15 and TRBJ2-4; TRBD1 agrees at 12 bases. Germline CDR1 LNHNV, CDR2 YYDKDF (reference sequence). CDR3 size: 18 residues. The V and J ends lost 0 bases and 3 bases, in that order; junction bases with no gene match: 6. CDR3: CATSRDAGTGGVKNIQYF. The CDR3 DNA is TGTGCCACCAGCAGAGATGCCGGGACAGGGGGCGTCAAAAACATTCAGTACTTC.

The J gene is TRBJ2-1, the V gene TRBV10-2; D may be TRBD1 or TRBD2 (5 bases each). This CDR3 has 15 amino acids. CDR1 and CDR2 (germline): WSHSY, SAAADI. V lost 6 bases and J 0 bases, leaving 12 bases between the germline ends. The CDR3 nucleotides read TGCGCCAGCAGGTCTCCTGGGGGCTCCTACAATGAGCAGTTCTTC. Protein product: CASRSPGGSYNEQFF.

This clone appeared a few times. The rearrangement joins TRBV2 to TRBJ1-5; D unresolved. The V and J ends lost 3 bases and 6 bases respectively, with 3 bases between them. Germline V gene sequence: CDR1 SNHLY, CDR2 FYNNEI. The CDR3 loop spans 11 amino acids. CDR3 in DNA: TGTGCCAGCAGTGAGTTTCAGCCCCAGCATTTT. Encoded protein: CASSEFQPQHF.

The chain has TRBV10-3 and TRBJ2-3; 9 positions match TRBD2. The junction had 7 bases not matched to a gene; V was cut back by 7 bases and J by 2 bases. The CDR3 covers 15 residues. The germline gives CDR1 ENHRY, CDR2 SYGVKD. The CDR3 nucleotides read TGTGCCATCATGGTTAGCGGGAGCATCACAGATACGCAGTATTTT. It encodes CAIMVSGSITDTQYF.

The rearrangement uses TRBV2 and TRBJ2-7, with D unclear. Germline V gene sequence: CDR1 SNHLY, CDR2 FYNNEI. CDR3 length equals 13 residues. V shed 6 bases and J shed 2 bases, with 11 bases lying between them. CDR3 sequence: CASRWQPTYEQYF. The CDR3 DNA follows: TGTGCCAGCAGGTGGCAGCCTACCTACGAGCAGTACTTC.